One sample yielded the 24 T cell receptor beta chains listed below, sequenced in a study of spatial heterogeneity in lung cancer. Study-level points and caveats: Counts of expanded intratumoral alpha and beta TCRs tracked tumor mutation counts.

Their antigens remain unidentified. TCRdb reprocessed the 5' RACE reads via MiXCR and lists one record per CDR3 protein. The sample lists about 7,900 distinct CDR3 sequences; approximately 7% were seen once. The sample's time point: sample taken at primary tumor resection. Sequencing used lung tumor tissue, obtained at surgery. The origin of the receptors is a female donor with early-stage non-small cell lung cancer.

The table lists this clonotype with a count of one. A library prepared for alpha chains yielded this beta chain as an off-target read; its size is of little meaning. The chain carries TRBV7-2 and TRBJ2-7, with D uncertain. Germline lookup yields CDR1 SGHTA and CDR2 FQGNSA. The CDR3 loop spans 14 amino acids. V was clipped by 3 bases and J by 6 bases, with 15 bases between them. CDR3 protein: CASSFRPRVGEQYF. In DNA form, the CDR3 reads TGTGCCAGCAGCTTTAGACCCCGAGTCGGCGAGCAGTACTTC.

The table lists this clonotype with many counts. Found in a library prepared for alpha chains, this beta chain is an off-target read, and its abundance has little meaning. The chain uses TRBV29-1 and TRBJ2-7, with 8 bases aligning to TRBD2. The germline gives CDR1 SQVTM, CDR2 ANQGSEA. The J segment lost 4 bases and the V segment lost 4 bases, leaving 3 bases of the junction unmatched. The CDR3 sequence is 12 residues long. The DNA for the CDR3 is TGCAGCGTTGTCGGGAGGGGATACGAGCAGTACTTC. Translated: CSVVGRGYEQYF.

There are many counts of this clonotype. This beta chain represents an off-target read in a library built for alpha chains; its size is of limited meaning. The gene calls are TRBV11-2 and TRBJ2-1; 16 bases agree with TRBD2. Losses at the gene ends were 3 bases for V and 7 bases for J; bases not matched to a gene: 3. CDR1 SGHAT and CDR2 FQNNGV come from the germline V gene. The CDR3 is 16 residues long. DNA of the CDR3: TGTGCCAGCAGCTTCTCGGGACTAGCGGGAGGGAATGAGCAGTTCTTC. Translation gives CASSFSGLAGGNEQFF.

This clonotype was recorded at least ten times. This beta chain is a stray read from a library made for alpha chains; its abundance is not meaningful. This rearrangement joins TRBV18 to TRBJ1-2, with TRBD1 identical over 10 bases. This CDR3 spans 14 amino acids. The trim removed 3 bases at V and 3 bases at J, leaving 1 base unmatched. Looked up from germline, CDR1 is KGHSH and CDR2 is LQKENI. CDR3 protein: CASSPGTGDYGYTF. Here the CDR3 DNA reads TGTGCCAGCTCACCGGGGACAGGGGACTATGGCTACACCTTC.

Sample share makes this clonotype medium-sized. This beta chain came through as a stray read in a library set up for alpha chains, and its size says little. The CDR3 DNA reads TGTGCCAGCAGCTTAGGTGTCGGGAGTGGGACAGATACGCAGTATTTT. It codes for CASSLGVGSGTDTQYF. This sequence joins TRBV7-2 and TRBJ2-3, with D tentatively TRBD2 (6 bases). V lost 1 base and J lost 3, with 14 bases in between. The CDR3 covers 16 residues. In germline, CDR1 is SGHTA, CDR2 FQGNSA.

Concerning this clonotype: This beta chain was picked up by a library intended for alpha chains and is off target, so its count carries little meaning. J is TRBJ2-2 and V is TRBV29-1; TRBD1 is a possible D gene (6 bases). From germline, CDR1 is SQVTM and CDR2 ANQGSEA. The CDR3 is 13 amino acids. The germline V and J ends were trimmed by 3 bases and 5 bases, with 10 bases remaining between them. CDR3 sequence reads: CSVDIQGTGELFF. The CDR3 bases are TGCAGCGTTGACATACAGGGAACCGGGGAGCTGTTTTTT.

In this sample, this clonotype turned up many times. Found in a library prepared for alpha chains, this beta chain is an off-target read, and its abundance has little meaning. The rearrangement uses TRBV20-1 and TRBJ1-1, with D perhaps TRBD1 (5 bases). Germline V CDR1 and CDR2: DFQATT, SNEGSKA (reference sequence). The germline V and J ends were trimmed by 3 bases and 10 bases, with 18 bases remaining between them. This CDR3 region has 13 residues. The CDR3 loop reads CSASRRDLKGAFF. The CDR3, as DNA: TGCAGTGCTAGTCGCAGGGACTTGAAGGGAGCTTTCTTT.

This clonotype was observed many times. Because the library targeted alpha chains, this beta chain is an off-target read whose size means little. The CDR3 sequence is CASSFGTRQETQYF. In DNA form, the CDR3 reads TGCGCCAGCAGCTTTGGGACAAGGCAAGAGACCCAGTACTTC. The chain employs TRBV5-1 and TRBJ2-5; D is perhaps TRBD1 (6 bases). Germline values: CDR1 SGHRS, CDR2 YFSETQ. The germline V and J ends were trimmed by 2 bases and 2 bases, with 10 bases remaining between them. This CDR3 comprises 14 residues.

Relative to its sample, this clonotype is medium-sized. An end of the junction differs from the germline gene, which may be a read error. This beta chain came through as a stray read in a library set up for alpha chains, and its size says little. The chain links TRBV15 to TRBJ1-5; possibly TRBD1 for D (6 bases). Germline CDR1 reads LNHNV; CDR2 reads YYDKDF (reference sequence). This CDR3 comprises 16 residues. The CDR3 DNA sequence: TGTGCCACCAGCAGAGATTGGCAGGGGATCTATCAACCCCAGCATTTT. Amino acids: CATSRDWQGIYQPQHF.

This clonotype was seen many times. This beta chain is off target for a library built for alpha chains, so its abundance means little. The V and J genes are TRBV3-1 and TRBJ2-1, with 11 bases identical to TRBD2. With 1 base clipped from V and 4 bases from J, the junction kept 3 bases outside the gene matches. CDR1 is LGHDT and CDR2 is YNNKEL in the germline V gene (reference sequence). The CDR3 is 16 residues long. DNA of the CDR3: TGTGCCAGCAGCCAAGGACTAGCGGGAACGTACAATGAGCAGTTCTTC. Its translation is CASSQGLAGTYNEQFF.

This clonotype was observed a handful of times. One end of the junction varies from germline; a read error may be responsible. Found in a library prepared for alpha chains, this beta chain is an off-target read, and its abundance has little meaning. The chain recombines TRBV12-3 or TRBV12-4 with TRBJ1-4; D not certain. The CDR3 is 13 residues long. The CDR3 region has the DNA TGTGCCAGCAGTTTTAGGACTAAAGAAAAACTGTTTTTT. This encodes CASSFRTKEKLFF.

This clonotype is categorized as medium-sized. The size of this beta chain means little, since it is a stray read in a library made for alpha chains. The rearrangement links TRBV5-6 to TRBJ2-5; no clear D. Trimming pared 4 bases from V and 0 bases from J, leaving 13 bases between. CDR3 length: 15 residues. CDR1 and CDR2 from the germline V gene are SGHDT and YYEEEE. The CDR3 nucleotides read TGTGCCAGCAGCAGCCCAGGTGTATACCAAGAGACCCAGTACTTC. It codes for CASSSPGVYQETQYF.

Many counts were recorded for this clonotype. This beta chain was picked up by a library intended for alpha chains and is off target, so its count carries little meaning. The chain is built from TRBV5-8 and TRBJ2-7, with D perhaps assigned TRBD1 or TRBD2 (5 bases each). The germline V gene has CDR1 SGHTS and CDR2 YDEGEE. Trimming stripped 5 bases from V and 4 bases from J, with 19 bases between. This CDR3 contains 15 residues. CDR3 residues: CASSSGTLGWYEQYF. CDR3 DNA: TGTGCCAGCAGTTCAGGGACCCTGGGATGGTACGAGCAGTACTTC. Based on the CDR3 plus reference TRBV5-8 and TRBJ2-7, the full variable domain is EAGVTQSPTHLIKTRGQQATLRCSPISGHTSVYWYQQALGLGLQFLLWYDEGEERNRGNFPPRFSGRQFPNYSSELNVNALELEDSALYLCASSSGTLGWYEQYFGPGTRLTVT.

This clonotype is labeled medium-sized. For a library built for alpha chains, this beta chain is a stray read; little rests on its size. In nucleotides, the CDR3 is TGCGCCAGCAGTCAATCTAAGGAACAGGCCACCCACAATCAGCCCCAGCATTTT. Translating it yields CASSQSKEQATHNQPQHF. The chain employs TRBV23-1 and TRBJ1-5; tentatively, D is TRBD1 (5 bases). TRBV23-1 is labeled an ORF, and its function is uncertain. There are 18 residues in the CDR3. V was cut by 0 bases and J by 3 bases, with 18 bases left in between.

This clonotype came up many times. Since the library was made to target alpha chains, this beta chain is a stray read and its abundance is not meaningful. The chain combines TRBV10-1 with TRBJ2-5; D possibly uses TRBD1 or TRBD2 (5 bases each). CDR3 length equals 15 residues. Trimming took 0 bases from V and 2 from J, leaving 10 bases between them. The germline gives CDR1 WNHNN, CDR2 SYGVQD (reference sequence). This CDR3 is CASSESGTGQETQYF. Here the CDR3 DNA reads TGCGCCAGCAGTGAGTCCGGGACCGGGCAAGAGACCCAGTACTTC.

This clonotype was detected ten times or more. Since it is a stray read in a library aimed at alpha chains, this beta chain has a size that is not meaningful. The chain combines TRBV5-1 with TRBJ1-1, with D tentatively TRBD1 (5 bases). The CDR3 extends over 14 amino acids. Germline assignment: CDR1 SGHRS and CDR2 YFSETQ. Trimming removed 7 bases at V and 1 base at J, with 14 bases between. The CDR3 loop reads CASANRGGNTEAFF. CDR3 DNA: TGCGCCAGCGCGAACCGCGGGGGGAACACTGAAGCTTTCTTT.

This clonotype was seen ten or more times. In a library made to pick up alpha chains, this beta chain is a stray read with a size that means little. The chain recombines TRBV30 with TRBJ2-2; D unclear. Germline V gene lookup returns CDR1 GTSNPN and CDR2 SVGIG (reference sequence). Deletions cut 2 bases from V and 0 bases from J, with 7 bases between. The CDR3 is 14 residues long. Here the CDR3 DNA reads TGTGCCTGGAGTTCGCCACCGAACACCGGGGAGCTGTTTTTT. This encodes CAWSSPPNTGELFF.

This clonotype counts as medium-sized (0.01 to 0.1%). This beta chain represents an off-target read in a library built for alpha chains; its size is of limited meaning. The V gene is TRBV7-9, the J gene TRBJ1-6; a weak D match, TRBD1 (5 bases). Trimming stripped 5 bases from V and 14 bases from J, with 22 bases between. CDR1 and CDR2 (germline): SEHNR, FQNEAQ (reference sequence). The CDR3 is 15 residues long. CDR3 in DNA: TGTGCCAGCAGCCCCCCAGGCAGGGCCCGGGTGGCCCTCCACTTT. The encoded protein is CASSPPGRARVALHF.

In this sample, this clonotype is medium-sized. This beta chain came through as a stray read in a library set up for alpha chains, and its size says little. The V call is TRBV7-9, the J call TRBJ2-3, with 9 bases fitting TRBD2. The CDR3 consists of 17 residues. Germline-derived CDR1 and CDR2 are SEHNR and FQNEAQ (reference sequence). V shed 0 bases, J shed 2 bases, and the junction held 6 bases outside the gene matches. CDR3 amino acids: CASSLALSGRPTDTQYF. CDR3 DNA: TGTGCCAGCAGCTTAGCGCTGAGCGGGAGGCCCACAGATACGCAGTATTTT. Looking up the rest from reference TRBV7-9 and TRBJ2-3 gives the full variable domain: DTGVSQNPRHKITKRGQNVTFRCDPISEHNRLYWYRQTLGQGPEFLTYFQNEAQLEKSRLLSDRFSAERPKGSFSTLEIQRTEQGDSAMYLCASSLALSGRPTDTQYFGPGTRLTVL.

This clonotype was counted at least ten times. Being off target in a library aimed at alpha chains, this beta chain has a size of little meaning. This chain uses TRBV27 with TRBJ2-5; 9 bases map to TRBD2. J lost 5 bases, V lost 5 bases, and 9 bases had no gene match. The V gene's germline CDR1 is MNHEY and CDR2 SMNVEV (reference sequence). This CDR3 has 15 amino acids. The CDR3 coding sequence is TGTGCCAGCAGTCCCACGCTAGCGGGAAGCGAGACCCAGTACTTC. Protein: CASSPTLAGSETQYF.

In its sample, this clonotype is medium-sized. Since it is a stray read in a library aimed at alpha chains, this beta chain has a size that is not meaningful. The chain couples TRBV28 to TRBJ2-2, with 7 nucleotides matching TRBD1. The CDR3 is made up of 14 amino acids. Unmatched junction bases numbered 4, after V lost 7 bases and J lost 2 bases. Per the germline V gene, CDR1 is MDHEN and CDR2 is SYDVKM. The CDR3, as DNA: TGTGCCAGCATTACAGGGGACAACACCGGGGAGCTGTTTTTT. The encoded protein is CASITGDNTGELFF.

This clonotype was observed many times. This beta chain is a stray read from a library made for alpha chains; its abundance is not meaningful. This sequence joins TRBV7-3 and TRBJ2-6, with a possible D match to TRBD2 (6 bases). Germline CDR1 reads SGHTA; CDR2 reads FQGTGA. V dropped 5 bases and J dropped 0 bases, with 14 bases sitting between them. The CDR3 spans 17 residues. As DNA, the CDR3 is TGTGCCAGCAGCCGCACCCGGGGGAGCTCTGGGGCCAACGTCCTGACTTTC. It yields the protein CASSRTRGSSGANVLTF.

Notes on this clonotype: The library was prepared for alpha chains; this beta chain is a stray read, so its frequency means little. Here the CDR3 reads CASSLGEGLSEQYF. Here the CDR3 DNA reads TGCGCCAGCAGCTTGGGGGAGGGCCTGTCCGAGCAGTACTTC. This chain joins TRBV5-1 and TRBJ2-7; 7 bases are shared with TRBD2. CDR1 and CDR2 from the germline V gene are SGHRS and YFSETQ. Germline trimming cut 0 bases from V and 6 bases from J; bases unmatched to any gene: 6. The CDR3 runs to 14 residues.

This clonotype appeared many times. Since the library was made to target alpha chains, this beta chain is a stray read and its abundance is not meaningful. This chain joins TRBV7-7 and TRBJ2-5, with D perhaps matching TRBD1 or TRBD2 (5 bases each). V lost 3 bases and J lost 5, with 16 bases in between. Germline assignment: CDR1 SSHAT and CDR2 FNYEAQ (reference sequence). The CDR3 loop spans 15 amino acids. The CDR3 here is CASSFGVGTGETQYF. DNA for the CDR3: TGTGCCAGCAGCTTTGGAGTCGGGACCGGGGAGACCCAGTACTTC.